This TCR beta chain stems from a study of spatial heterogeneity in lung cancer (dated by TCRdb to the late 2010s). As for the study more broadly: Beta-chain transcripts were consistently detected in greater numbers than alpha-chain transcripts, which likely reflected higher beta-chain transcript abundance. In the raw uncorrected reads, each unique combination of TCR and UMI appeared more than ten times on average. Nonsynonymous mutation counts, determined by whole-exome sequencing of tumor tissue, were related to TCR repertoire features. In non-small cell lung cancer, the study made a quantitative comparison of TCR alpha and beta repertoires among multiple tumor regions, matched nontumor lung and blood. At surgery, both alpha and beta chains were TCR-sequenced in fewer than 250 tumor regions, fewer than 80 matched nontumor lung samples and some 60 PBMC samples.

The intended sense of this specimen's time point label: sample taken at primary tumor resection. Samples were obtained from approximately 76 patients with early-stage, untreated non-small cell lung cancer from the lung TRACERx cohort. TCR sequencing used whole RNA extracted from tumor and nontumor lung tissue, or from cryopreserved PBMC samples, without cell sorting. Patients were selected for TCR sequencing only if sufficient RNA was available from at least two tumor regions. This clonotype was detected many times. No antigen is known for it. Per-nucleotide qualities are absent, and no much larger clonotype sits a single base away. Libraries came from 5' RACE. Instrument on record: NextSeq 500. The TCR library protocol attached a unique molecular identifier to each TCR cDNA molecule to allow correction of PCR and sequencing errors. On the authors' methods: TCR identification, UMI-based error correction and CDR3 extraction were all carried out with Decombinator tools. TCRs above a frequency of 2 per 1,000, corresponding to the top 1% of the tumor frequency distribution, were defined as expanded. Each repertoire was subsampled 100 times to 5,000 TCRs, after which Renyi diversity was computed with the R vegan package. CDR3 similarity networks were built from amino acid triplet string-kernel similarity, connecting CDR3s with pairwise similarity above 0.82. TCRdb reran the public reads through fastp at Q25 and MiXCR, keeping productive beta chains. One record per CDR3 amino acid sequence lists the most common genes and DNA. TCRdb's processing, not the authors' own work, is the source of the V and J calls. This sample comprises approximately 20,000 distinct CDR3 sequences, around 4.3% of them detected only once. The ten top clones hold 6.5% to 9% of the sample.

Beyond this particular receptor, the publication reports: Ubiquitous expanded tumor TCRs were found in blood more often at tumor resection than at routine follow-up. Confirming at a functional level the hypothesis that regional TCRs recognize regional mutations was considered to require additional single-cell paired TCR alpha and beta sequencing.

This clonotype was sampled from a male donor with early-stage non-small cell lung cancer. The starting material was PBMCs, obtained at surgery.

For the CDR3, the sequence is CASSPGDGRRSYEQYF. In nucleotides, the sequence is TGTGCCAGCAGCCCCGGGGACGGTCGCCGCTCCTACGAGCAGTACTTC. The sequence is built from TRBV7-6 and TRBJ2-7; the D element could tentatively be TRBD1 or TRBD2, as 5 bases agree for each. V sheds 5 bases and J sheds 0 bases, leaving 17 bases between their ends. From cysteine to phenylalanine, the CDR3 is 16 amino acids long. Just CDR3 DNA is preserved here, 48 bases in frame from base 1. CDR1 SGHVS and CDR2 FNYEAQ are derived from the germline V gene.